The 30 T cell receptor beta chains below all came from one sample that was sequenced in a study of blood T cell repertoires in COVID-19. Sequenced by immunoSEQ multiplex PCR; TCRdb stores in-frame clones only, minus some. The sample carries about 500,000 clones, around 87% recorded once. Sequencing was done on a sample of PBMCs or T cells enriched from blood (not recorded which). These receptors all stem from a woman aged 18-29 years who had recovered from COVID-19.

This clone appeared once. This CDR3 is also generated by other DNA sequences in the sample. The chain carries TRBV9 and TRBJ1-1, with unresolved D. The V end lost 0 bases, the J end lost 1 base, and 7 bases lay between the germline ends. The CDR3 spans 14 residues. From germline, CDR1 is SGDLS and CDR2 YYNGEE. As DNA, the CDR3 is TGTGCCAGCAGCGTAGGGGCAGGGAACACTGAAGCTTTCTTT. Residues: CASSVGAGNTEAFF. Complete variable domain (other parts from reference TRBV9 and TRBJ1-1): DSGVTQTPKHLITATGQRVTLRCSPRSGDLSVYWYQQSLDQGLQFLIQYYNGEERAKGNILERFSAQQFPDLHSELNLSSLELGDSALYFCASSVGAGNTEAFFGQGTRLTVV.

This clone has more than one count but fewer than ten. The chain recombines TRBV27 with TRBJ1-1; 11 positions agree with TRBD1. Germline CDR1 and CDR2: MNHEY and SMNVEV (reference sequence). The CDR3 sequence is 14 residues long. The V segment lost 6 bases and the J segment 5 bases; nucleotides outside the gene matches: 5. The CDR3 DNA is TGTGCCAGCAGGACCCGGGACAGGGGGACTGAAGCTTTCTTT. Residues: CASRTRDRGTEAFF.

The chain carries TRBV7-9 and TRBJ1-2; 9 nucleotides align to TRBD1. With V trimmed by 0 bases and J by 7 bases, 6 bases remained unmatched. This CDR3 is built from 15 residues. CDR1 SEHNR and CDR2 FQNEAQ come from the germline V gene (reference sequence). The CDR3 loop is CASSLAAQGAGGYTF. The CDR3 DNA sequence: TGTGCCAGCAGCTTAGCAGCACAGGGGGCCGGTGGCTACACCTTC.

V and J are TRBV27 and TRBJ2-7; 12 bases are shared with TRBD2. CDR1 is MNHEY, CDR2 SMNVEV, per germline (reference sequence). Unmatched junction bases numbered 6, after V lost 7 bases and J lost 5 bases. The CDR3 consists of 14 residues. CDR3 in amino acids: CASIPSGGADEQYF. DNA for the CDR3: TGTGCCAGCATTCCTAGCGGGGGGGCCGACGAGCAGTACTTC.

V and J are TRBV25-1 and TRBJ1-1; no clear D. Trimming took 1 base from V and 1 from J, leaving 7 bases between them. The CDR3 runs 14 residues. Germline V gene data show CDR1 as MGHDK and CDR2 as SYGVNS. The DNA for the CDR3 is TGTGCCAGCAGTGAATCCCCGGGGAACACTGAAGCTTTCTTT. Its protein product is CASSESPGNTEAFF. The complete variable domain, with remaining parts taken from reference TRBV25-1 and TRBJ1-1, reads EADIYQTPRYLVIGTGKKITLECSQTMGHDKMYWYQQDPGMELHLIHYSYGVNSTEKGDLSSESTVSRIRTEHFPLTLESARPSHTSQYLCASSESPGNTEAFFGQGTRLTVV.

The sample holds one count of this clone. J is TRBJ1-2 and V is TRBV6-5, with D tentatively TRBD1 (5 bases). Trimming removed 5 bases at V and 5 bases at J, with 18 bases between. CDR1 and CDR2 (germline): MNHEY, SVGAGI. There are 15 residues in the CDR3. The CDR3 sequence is CASSPPGLLLYGYTF. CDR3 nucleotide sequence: TGTGCCAGCAGTCCTCCGGGACTTCTCCTTTATGGCTACACCTTC.

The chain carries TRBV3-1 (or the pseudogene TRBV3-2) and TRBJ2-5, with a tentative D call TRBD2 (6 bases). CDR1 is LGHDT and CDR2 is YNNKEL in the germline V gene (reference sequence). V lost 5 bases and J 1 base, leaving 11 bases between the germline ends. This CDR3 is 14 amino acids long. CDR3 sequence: CASSKGGTQETQYF. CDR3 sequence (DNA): TGTGCCAGCAGCAAGGGCGGGACCCAAGAGACCCAGTACTTC.

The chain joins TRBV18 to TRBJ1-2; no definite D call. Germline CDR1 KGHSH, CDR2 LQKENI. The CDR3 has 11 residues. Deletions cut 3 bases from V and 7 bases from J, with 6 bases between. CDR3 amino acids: CASSPFVGYTF. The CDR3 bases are TGTGCCAGCTCACCCTTCGTTGGCTACACCTTC.

The CDR3 coding sequence is TGTGCCAGCAGTGAAGGGACAGGGCATGGCTACACCTTC. Protein product: CASSEGTGHGYTF. This chain joins TRBV7-2 and TRBJ1-2; 9 bases match TRBD1. The length of the CDR3 is 13 residues. CDR1 is SGHTA, CDR2 FQGNSA, per germline. The V and J ends lost 6 bases and 6 bases, in that order; junction bases with no gene match: 5.

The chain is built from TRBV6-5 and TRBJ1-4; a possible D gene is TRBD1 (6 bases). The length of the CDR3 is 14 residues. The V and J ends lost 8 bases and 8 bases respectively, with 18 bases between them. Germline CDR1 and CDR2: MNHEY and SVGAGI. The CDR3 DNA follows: TGTGCCAGCGGCATCAGGGGATTAGGAGAAAAACTGTTTTTT. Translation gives CASGIRGLGEKLFF.

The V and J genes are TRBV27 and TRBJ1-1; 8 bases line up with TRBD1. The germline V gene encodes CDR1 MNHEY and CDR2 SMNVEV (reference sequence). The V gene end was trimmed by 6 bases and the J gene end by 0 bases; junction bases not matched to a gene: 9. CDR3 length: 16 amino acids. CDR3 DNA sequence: TGTGCCAGCAGCCTGGACAGGGAATACTTGAACACTGAAGCTTTCTTT. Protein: CASSLDREYLNTEAFF.

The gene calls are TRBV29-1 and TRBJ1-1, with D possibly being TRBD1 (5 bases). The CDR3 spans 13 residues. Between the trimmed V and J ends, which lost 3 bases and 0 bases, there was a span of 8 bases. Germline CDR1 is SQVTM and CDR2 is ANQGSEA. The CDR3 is CSVDAGVNTEAFF. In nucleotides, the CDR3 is TGCAGCGTTGATGCGGGGGTGAACACTGAAGCTTTCTTT.

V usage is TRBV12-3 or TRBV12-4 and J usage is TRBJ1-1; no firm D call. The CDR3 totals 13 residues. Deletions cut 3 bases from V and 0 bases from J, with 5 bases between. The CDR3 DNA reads TGTGCCAGCAGTTTCGGGATGAACACTGAAGCTTTCTTT. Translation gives CASSFGMNTEAFF.

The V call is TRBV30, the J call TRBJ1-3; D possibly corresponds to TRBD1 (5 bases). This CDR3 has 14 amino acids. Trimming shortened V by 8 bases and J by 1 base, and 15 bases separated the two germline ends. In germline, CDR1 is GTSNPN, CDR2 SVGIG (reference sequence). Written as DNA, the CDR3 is TGTGCCCGAGCTAACCAGGGATCTGGAAACACCATATATTTT. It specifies CARANQGSGNTIYF.

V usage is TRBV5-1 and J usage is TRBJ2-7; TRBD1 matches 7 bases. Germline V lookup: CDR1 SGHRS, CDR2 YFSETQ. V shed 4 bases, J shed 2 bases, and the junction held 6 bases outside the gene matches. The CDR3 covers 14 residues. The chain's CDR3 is CASSPTDRPYEQYF. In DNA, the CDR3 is TGCGCCAGCAGCCCGACGGACAGGCCCTACGAGCAGTACTTC.

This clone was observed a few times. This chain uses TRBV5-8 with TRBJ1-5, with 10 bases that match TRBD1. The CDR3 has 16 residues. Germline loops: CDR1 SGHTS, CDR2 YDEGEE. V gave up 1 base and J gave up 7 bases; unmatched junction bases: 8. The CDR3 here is CASSLWDRGHWQPQHF. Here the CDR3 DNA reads TGTGCCAGCAGCTTGTGGGACAGGGGTCATTGGCAGCCCCAGCATTTT.

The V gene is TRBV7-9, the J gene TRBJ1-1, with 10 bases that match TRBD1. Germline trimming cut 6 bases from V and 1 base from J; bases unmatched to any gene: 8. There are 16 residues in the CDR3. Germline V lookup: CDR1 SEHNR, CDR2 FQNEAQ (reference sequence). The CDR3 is CASRRDRGLRNTEAFF. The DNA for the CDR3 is TGTGCCAGCAGGCGAGACAGGGGGCTAAGGAACACTGAAGCTTTCTTT.

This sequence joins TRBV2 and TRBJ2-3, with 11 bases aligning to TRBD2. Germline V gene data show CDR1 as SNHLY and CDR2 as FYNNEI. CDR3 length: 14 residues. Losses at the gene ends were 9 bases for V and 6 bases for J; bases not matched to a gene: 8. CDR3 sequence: CASVILAGGDTQYF. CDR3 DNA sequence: TGTGCCAGTGTTATTCTAGCGGGGGGCGATACGCAGTATTTT.

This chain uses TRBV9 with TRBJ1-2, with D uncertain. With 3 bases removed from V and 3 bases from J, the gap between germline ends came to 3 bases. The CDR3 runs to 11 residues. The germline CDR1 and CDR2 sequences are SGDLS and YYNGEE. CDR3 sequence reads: CASSADYGYTF. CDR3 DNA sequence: TGTGCCAGCAGCGCTGACTATGGCTACACCTTC. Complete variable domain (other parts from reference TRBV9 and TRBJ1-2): DSGVTQTPKHLITATGQRVTLRCSPRSGDLSVYWYQQSLDQGLQFLIQYYNGEERAKGNILERFSAQQFPDLHSELNLSSLELGDSALYFCASSADYGYTFGSGTRLTVV.

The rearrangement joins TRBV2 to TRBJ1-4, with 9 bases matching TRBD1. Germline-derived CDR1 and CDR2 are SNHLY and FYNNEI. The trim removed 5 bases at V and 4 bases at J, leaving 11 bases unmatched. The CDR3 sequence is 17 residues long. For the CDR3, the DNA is TGTGCCAGCAGTCTGGGAAGGACAGGGGACCTTAATGAAAAACTGTTTTTT. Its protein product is CASSLGRTGDLNEKLFF.

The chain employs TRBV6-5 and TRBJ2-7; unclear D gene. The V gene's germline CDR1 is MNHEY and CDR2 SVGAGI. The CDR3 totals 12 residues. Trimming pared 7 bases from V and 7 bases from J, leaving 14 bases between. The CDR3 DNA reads TGTGCCAGCACCCCAGGCCTCTGGGAGCAGTACTTC. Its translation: CASTPGLWEQYF.

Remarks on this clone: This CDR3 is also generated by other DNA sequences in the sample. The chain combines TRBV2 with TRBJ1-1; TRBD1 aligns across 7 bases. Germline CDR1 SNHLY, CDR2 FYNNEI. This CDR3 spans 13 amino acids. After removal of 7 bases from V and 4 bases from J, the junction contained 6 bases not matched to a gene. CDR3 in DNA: TGTGCCAGCACGGGGCAGGGGGGCACTGAAGCTTTCTTT. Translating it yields CASTGQGGTEAFF.

The CDR3 here is CASSLVAARASGAEAFF. CDR3 nucleotides: TGTGCCAGCAGCTTAGTAGCGGCCAGGGCGTCAGGTGCTGAAGCTTTCTTT. The rearrangement uses TRBV11-2 and TRBJ1-1; TRBD1 is a possible D gene (5 bases). Trimming took off 1 base at V and 6 bases at J, with 21 bases between the two ends. This CDR3 has 17 residues. Germline V gene data show CDR1 as SGHAT and CDR2 as FQNNGV.

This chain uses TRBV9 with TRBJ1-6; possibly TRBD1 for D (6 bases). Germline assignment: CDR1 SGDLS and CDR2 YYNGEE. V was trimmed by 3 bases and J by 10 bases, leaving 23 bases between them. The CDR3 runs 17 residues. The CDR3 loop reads CASSAGGGWQGESPLHF. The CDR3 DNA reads TGTGCCAGCAGCGCGGGGGGCGGATGGCAGGGTGAATCACCCCTCCACTTT.

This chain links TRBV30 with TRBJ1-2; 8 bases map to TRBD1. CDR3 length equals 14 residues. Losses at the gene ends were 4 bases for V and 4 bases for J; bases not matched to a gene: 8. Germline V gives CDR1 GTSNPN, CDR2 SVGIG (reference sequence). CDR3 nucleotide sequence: TGTGCCTGGACCCAGGACAGGGTCGGCTATGGCTACACCTTC. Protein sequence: CAWTQDRVGYGYTF.

CDR3 sequence reads: CASSETSGGVWDEQFF. In DNA form, the CDR3 reads TGTGCCAGCAGTGAAACTAGCGGGGGGGTTTGGGATGAGCAGTTCTTC. The chain has TRBV6-4 and TRBJ2-1; 13 positions match TRBD2. The trim removed 3 bases at V and 8 bases at J, leaving 7 bases unmatched. This CDR3 has 16 residues. From germline, CDR1 is MRHNA and CDR2 SNTAGT.

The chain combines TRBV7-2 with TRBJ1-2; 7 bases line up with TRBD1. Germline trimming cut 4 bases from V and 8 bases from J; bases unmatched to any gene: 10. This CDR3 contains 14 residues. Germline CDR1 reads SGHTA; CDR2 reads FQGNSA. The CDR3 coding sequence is TGTGCCAGCAGCTCGTTACAGGGGACGGGCGGCTACACCTTC. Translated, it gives CASSSLQGTGGYTF.

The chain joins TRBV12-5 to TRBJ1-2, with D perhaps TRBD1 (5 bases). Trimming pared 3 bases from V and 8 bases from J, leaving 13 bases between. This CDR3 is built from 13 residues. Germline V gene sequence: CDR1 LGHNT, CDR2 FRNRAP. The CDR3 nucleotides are TGTGCTAGTGGTTTCCAGGGCGGAGGGGGCTACACCTTC. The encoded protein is CASGFQGGGGYTF.

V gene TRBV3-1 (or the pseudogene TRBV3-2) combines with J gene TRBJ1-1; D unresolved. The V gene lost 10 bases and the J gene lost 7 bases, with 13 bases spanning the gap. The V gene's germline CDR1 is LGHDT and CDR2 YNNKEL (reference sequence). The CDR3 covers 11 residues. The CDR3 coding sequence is TGTGCCACCAGGTACAGAAATGAAGCTTTCTTT. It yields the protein CATRYRNEAFF.

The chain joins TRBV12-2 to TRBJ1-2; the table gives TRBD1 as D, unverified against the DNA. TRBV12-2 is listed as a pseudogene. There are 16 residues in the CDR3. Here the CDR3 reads CASRFGTGQGNRGYTF. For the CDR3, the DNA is TGTGCAAGTCGCTTTGGCACGGGACAGGGAAATCGAGGCTACACCTTC.